This T cell receptor (beta chain) was sequenced during a study of blood T cells in healthy people across ages. PBMCs numbering at least 6.5 million were isolated per sample. With a J-beta primer mix and a sample-barcoded 5' primer, a second PCR ran roughly 7 to 11 cycles. The template-switch adaptor was a 5' adaptor with 12 random nucleotides. It tagged each cDNA molecule. TCRdb reanalysed the 5' RACE reads using MiXCR and keeps one entry per CDR3 protein. The sample contains approximately 810,000 distinct CDR3 sequences, 30% to 45% of which appear only once. Sequenced material: blood. This TCR was sampled from a man between 18 and 29 years old in good health.

CDR3 nucleotides: TGCGCCAGCAGCGACGGGCTAGCTAGACTAGAGACCCAGTACTTC. Translation gives CASSDGLARLETQYF. The chain employs TRBV5-1 and TRBJ2-5, with D tentatively TRBD2 (5 bases). Germline CDR1 reads SGHRS; CDR2 reads YFSETQ. The CDR3 runs to 15 residues. Trimming pared 4 bases from V and 4 bases from J, leaving 17 bases between. Full variable domain (outside the CDR3, taken from reference TRBV5-1 and TRBJ2-5): KAGVTQTPRYLIKTRGQQVTLSCSPISGHRSVSWYQQTPGQGLQFLFEYFSETQRNKGNFPGRFSGRQFSNSRSEMNVSTLELGDSALYLCASSDGLARLETQYFGPGTRLLVL.